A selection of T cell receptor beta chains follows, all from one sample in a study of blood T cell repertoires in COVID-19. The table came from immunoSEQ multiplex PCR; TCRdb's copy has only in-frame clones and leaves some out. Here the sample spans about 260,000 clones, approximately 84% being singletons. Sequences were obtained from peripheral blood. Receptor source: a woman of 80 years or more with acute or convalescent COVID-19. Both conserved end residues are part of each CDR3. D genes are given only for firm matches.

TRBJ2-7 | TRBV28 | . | CASSFGRTGSGQYF
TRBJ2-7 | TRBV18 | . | CASSPTEGREQYF
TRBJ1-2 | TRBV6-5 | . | CASSTSDSDLYGYTF
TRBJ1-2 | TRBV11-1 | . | CASSSLAGYGYTF
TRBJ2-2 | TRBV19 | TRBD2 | CATGRAYTGELFF
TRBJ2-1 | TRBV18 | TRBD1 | CASSSQGASSYNEQFF
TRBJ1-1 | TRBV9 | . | CASSSQGGNTEAFF
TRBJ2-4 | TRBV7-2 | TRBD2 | CASSPRTSGVAKNIQYF
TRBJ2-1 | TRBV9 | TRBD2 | CASSVSSGGSSYNEQFF
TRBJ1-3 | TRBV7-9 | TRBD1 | CASSSATGQGTNTIYF
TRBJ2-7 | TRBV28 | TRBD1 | CASRADRGFHEQYF
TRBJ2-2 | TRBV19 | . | CASSINSNTGELFF
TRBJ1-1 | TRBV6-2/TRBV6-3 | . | CASSTPTGPMNTEAFF
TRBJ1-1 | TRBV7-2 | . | CASSLRRDTEAFF
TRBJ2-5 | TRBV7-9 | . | CASSFSTGGETQYF
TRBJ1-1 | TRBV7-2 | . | CASSLVREAFF
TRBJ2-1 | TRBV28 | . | CASTRVGVPYNEQFF
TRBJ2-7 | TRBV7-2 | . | CASSFDGWAYEQYF
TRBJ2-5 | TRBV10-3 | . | CAISGSQETQYF
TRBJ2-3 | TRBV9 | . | CASSVVQGTDTQYF
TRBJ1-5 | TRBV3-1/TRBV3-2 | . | CASSQGGINQPQHF
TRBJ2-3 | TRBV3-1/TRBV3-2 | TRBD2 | CASSQDWAGGPSDTQYF
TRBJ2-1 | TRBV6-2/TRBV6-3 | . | CASSSDGGGPQSYNEQFF
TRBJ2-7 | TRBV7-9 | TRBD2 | CASSLAAGMGGLAGFQYF
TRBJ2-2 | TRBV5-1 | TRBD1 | CASRPGQGDTGELFF
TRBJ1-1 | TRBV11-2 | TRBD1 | CASSFRTGEAFF
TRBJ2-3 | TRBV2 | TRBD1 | CASIRTGGDTQYF
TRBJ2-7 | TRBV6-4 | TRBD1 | CASSDVRGKGEQYF
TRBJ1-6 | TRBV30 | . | CAWSSRNSPLHF
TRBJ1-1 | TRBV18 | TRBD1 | CASSQAGTGRDMAAFF
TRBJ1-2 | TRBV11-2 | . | CASSFTGSGMRYTF
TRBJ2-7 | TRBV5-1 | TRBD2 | CASSQLAGGPDDEQYF
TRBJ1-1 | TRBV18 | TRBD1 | CASTTGTGATEAFF
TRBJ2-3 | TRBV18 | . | CASSTRQTDTQYF
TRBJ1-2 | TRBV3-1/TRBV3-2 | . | CASSPTGNYGYTF
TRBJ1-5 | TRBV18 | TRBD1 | CASSPTGEGNQPQHF
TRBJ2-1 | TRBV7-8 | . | CASSLVAGGHGSYNEQFF
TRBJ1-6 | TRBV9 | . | CASSPRQGTRSPLHF
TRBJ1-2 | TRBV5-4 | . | CASSFSGNYGYTF
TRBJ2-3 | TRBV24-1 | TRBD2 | CATRESQRGGTDTQYF
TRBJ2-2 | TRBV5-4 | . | CASSLGSGGTGELFF
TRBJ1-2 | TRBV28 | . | CASGRLNYGYTF
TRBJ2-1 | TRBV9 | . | CASSPRTGSSYNEQFF
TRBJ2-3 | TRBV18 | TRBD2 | CASSFGLAGGPPGF
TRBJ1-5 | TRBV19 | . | CASSRDGGNQPQHF
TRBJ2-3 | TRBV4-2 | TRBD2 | CASSQEAGVGDTQYF
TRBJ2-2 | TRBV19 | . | CASSPQDTPTGELFF
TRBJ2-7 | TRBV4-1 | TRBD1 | CASSQDRGRQGAHEQYF
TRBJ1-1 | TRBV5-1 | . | CASSWGPGDPNTEAFF
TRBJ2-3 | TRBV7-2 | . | CASSSRAGPTDTQYF
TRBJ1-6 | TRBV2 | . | CASKDSQYSPLHF
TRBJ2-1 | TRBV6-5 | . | CASSYSRNRDNEQFF
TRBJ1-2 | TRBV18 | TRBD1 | CASSPSKTGKGDYGYTF
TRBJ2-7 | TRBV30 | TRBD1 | CAWRGTGESYEQYF
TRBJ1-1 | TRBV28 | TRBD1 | CASSNRQGANTEAFF
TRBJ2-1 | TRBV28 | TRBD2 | CASSSHSSGGSDEQFF
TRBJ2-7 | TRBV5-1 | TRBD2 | CASSFLAGASYEQYF
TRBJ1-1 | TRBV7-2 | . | CASRSTGRLNTEAFF
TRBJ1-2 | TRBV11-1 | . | CASSFGRNYGYTF